The 14 T cell receptor beta chains listed next were all sequenced from one sample in a study of blood T cell repertoires in COVID-19. The method was immunoSEQ multiplex PCR; TCRdb's version includes in-frame clones alone and lacks a portion of them. The sample shows a few hundred thousand clones, approximately 86% of them seen only once. Sequenced sample: peripheral blood. All receptors derive from a man in his late teens or twenties with active or convalescent COVID-19.

The chain employs TRBV24-1 and TRBJ2-7, with 7 bases that match TRBD2. J gave up 1 base and V 9 bases, and 5 bases lay outside the gene matches. The CDR3 runs to 13 residues. The germline V gene encodes CDR1 KGHDR and CDR2 SFDVKD. The DNA for the CDR3 is TGTGCCACCGAATCGGGAGGATCCTACGAGCAGTACTTC. Amino acid sequence: CATESGGSYEQYF.

The chain couples TRBV2 to TRBJ2-5; a possible D gene is TRBD1 (5 bases). Germline values: CDR1 SNHLY, CDR2 FYNNEI. This CDR3 comprises 14 residues. Trimming stripped 6 bases from V and 2 bases from J, with 13 bases between. Written as DNA, the CDR3 is TGTGCCAGCAGCCCTGACAGCGTACAAGAGACCCAGTACTTC. Protein sequence: CASSPDSVQETQYF.

The table lists this clone with a count of one. This chain links TRBV30 with TRBJ2-3, with 8 bases lining up with TRBD2. Germline V gene sequence: CDR1 GTSNPN, CDR2 SVGIG (reference sequence). V gave up 0 bases and J gave up 2 bases; unmatched junction bases: 13. This CDR3 is built from 18 residues. The chain's CDR3 is CAWSVQGGGRLSTDTQYF. DNA of the CDR3: TGTGCCTGGAGTGTACAAGGCGGGGGGCGACTCTCCACAGATACGCAGTATTTT.

V usage is TRBV6-5 and J usage is TRBJ2-5; possibly TRBD2 for D (6 bases). The ends were cut back, 0 bases at V and 2 bases at J, with 10 bases in the middle. Germline V gives CDR1 MNHEY, CDR2 SVGAGI. The CDR3 is 15 residues long. The CDR3 sequence is CASSYSSGGQETQYF. CDR3 coding DNA: TGTGCCAGCAGTTACTCCTCCGGGGGACAAGAGACCCAGTACTTC.

A single count supports this clone. The chain recombines TRBV3-1 (or the pseudogene TRBV3-2) with TRBJ1-2; 9 bases map to TRBD1. After removal of 0 bases from V and 1 base from J, the junction contained 6 bases not matched to a gene. The CDR3 has 17 residues. Germline V gene data show CDR1 as LGHDT and CDR2 as YNNKEL (reference sequence). CDR3 amino acids: CASSQDGTGYSNYGYTF. In DNA form, the CDR3 reads TGTGCCAGCAGCCAAGATGGGACAGGGTACAGTAACTATGGCTACACCTTC.

The chain links TRBV15 to TRBJ1-4; a weak D match, TRBD1 (5 bases). This CDR3 comprises 14 residues. Looked up from germline, CDR1 is LNHNV and CDR2 is YYDKDF (reference sequence). V lost 3 bases and J lost 8, with 13 bases in between. The CDR3 is CATSRQGGGEKLFF. The CDR3 DNA reads TGTGCCACCAGCAGGCAGGGAGGAGGGGAAAAACTGTTTTTT.

This chain connects TRBV15 to TRBJ2-7; possible D gene TRBD1, 5 bases. The germline V and J ends were trimmed by 0 bases and 5 bases, with 11 bases remaining between them. There are 14 residues in the CDR3. Germline values: CDR1 LNHNV, CDR2 YYDKDF (reference sequence). The CDR3 DNA follows: TGTGCCACCAGCAGAGATTTGGGCAGGGACGAGCAGTACTTC. This gives the protein CATSRDLGRDEQYF.

The V call is TRBV5-1, the J call TRBJ2-2; D is unclear. The V end lost 4 bases, the J end lost 3 bases, and 13 bases lay between the germline ends. The CDR3 extends over 15 amino acids. Germline V gene lookup returns CDR1 SGHRS and CDR2 YFSETQ. The CDR3 nucleotides read TGCGCCAGCAGCCGTATGGGCCTTGACACCGGGGAGCTGTTTTTT. Its protein product is CASSRMGLDTGELFF.

The chain recombines TRBV5-1 with TRBJ2-7; 7 nucleotides align to TRBD1. Germline-derived CDR1 and CDR2 are SGHRS and YFSETQ. V trimming: 0 bases; J trimming: 2 bases; junction bases outside the gene matches: 5. The CDR3 is 15 amino acids. The CDR3 bases are TGCGCCAGCAGCTTGGTACAGGGGACAACCTACGAGCAGTACTTC. Amino acid sequence: CASSLVQGTTYEQYF.

This clone has only one observation. The CDR3, as DNA: TGTGCCAGCAGTTACACCGGGACAGGAGCCTACGAGCAGTACTTC. It is translated as CASSYTGTGAYEQYF. The chain uses TRBV5-4 and TRBJ2-7; 8 bases fit TRBD1. The germline V gene has CDR1 SGHNT and CDR2 YYREEE (reference sequence). The CDR3 spans 15 residues. V shed 5 bases, J shed 2 bases, and the junction held 9 bases outside the gene matches.

The J gene is TRBJ2-3, the V gene TRBV7-8, with 7 positions matching TRBD2. The CDR3 runs to 16 residues. Germline CDR1 reads SGHVS; CDR2 reads FQNEAQ. Losses at the gene ends were 5 bases for V and 6 bases for J; bases not matched to a gene: 14. The CDR3 region has the DNA TGTGCCAGCAGCCTATCAACGGGAGGACCGCAGGATACGCAGTATTTT. Protein product: CASSLSTGGPQDTQYF.

The V and J genes are TRBV6-2 or TRBV6-3 and TRBJ2-1; TRBD1 is a possible D gene (6 bases). The length of the CDR3 is 15 residues. V lost 2 bases, J lost 4 bases, and 12 bases lay in between. Germline V CDR1 and CDR2: MNHEY, SVGEGT. Here the CDR3 reads CASSYGTPAYNEQFF. In DNA form, the CDR3 reads TGTGCCAGCAGTTACGGGACACCCGCATACAATGAGCAGTTCTTC.

The genes are TRBV11-3 and TRBJ2-3; maybe TRBD2 (5 bases). Germline V gene sequence: CDR1 SGHNT, CDR2 YENEEA. The CDR3 has 13 amino acids. V was shortened by 2 bases and J by 4 bases, with 7 bases between the two germline ends. CDR3 DNA sequence: TGTGCCAGCAGCTTACGGGGTCCAGATACGCAGTATTTT. It translates to CASSLRGPDTQYF. Using reference TRBV11-3 and TRBJ2-3 for the parts outside the CDR3, the full variable domain is EAGVVQSPRYKIIEKKQPVAFWCNPISGHNTLYWYLQNLGQGPELLIRYENEEAVDDSQLPKDRFSAERLKGVDSTLKIQPAELGDSAVYLCASSLRGPDTQYFGPGTRLTVL.

The V gene is TRBV11-3, the J gene TRBJ2-7, with D possibly matching TRBD2 (7 bases). Germline CDR1 and CDR2: SGHNT and YENEEA. This CDR3 region has 14 residues. The ends were cut back, 4 bases at V and 3 bases at J, with 13 bases in the middle. DNA of the CDR3: TGTGCCAGCAGCTCAACTAGGGGGGGCTACGAGCAGTACTTC. Amino acids: CASSSTRGGYEQYF.